The sequence of this TCR beta chain was determined in a study of T-cell reconstitution after alpha-beta-depleted transplantation in children. This CDR3 has 17 amino acids. Germline V lookup: CDR1 MGHRA, CDR2 YSYEKL. V shed 1 base and J shed 4 bases, with 19 bases lying between them. For TCRbeta, the library was prepared with unique molecular identifiers. TCRdb itself ran the PCR reads through MiXCR, one entry per CDR3 protein. The sample has roughly 220,000 distinct CDR3 sequences; 9% to 10% are singletons. The V and J genes are TRBV4-1 and TRBJ1-2; D gene uncertain. The sequencing here drew on PBMCs from the stem cell graft donor, taken from the stem cell graft. This receptor was obtained from a human donor who donated a stem cell graft to a child with SCID. The CDR3: CASSQGIPSVSSYGYTF. The CDR3 DNA sequence: TGCGCCAGCAGCCAAGGAATACCTTCCGTTTCCTCCTATGGCTACACCTTC.